Listed below are T cell receptor beta chains from one sample, sequenced in a study of Ad26.COV2.S vaccination and SARS-CoV-2 variants. TCRdb's table, derived via immunoSEQ multiplex PCR, lists solely in-frame clones and lacks some. The sample lists roughly 380,000 clones, around nine tenths occurring once. The input for sequencing was peripheral blood, taken in a trial of Ad26.COV2.S vaccine versus placebo. The receptors originated from a person between 18 and 60 years old who received the Ad26.COV2.S COVID-19 vaccine or a placebo. CDR3s leave out the opening cysteine and the closing phenylalanine or tryptophan. Each record gives: clone size, V gene, CDR3 protein. Part of the rows lack a size; the others show once, few, many or a class for expanded clones.

NA	TRBV6-1	ASSEGDRSYGYT
few	TRBV30	AWSNVVNRGTEAF
NA	TRBV27	ASSLSVKNIQY
NA	TRBV7-8	ASSLALGRNNEQF
NA	TRBV6-5	ASSPGHSNQPQH
NA	TRBV25-1	ASSVRANTGELF
NA	TRBV7-2	ASSLNQAYNSPLH
NA	TRBV4-1	ASSQDPRGLAGGRMKTQY
NA	TRBV18	ASSRQDGVEQY
NA	TRBV10-3	ATVGTDTQY
NA	TRBV30	AWSAGVSYNEQF
NA	TRBV6-1	ASSEYVRSSYNSPLH
NA	TRBV20-1	SLAEYAEAF
NA	TRBV25-1	ASSVGTGYEQY
NA	TRBV4-2	ASSQETGGALADTQY
NA	TRBV19	ASSIDRGDEQF
NA	TRBV3-1/TRBV3-2	ASSLGLAPNEQF
NA	TRBV9	ASSGPRDTQY
NA	TRBV6-5	ASNRGGATPYEQY
NA	TRBV5-1	ASSLASSGTGETQY
NA	TRBV6-5	ASSSLQGQVDEQY
NA	TRBV4-1	ASSQGMGYEQY
NA	TRBV3-1/TRBV3-2	ASSPRAIEELF
NA	TRBV5-6	ASSLVGGGASGYT
NA	TRBV4-2	ASSQTPGLADTYNEQF
NA	TRBV13	ASSSLAGGDEQY
once	TRBV14	ASSHLTNPNSPLH
NA	TRBV28	ASSLGSSHNQPQH
NA	TRBV7-9	ASSSVYNEQF
NA	TRBV5-5	ASTPQRNTEAF
NA	TRBV11-2	ASSSRLAGGLMDTQY
NA	TRBV15	ATSRGQGIYEQY
NA	TRBV7-8	ASTQGPGTYEQY
NA	TRBV30	AWSKTRTRYGYT
NA	TRBV12-5	ASGLLPGQPEAF
few	TRBV6-2/TRBV6-3	ASSYAQGSVGYGYT
NA	TRBV27	ASRGDRGIRGYT
NA	TRBV10-3	AIRGEGYT
NA	TRBV4-3	ASSQLARDTEAF
NA	TRBV6-6	ASSPSYEQY
NA	TRBV7-8	ASSLAPGQVINQPQH
NA	TRBV2	ASSGLEVEETQY
NA	TRBV19	ASSLRDRVHEQY
NA	TRBV7-2	ASSLGDSGVYNEQF
NA	TRBV6-5	ASSYGRQETQY
few	TRBV7-8	ASSLVPGTEAF